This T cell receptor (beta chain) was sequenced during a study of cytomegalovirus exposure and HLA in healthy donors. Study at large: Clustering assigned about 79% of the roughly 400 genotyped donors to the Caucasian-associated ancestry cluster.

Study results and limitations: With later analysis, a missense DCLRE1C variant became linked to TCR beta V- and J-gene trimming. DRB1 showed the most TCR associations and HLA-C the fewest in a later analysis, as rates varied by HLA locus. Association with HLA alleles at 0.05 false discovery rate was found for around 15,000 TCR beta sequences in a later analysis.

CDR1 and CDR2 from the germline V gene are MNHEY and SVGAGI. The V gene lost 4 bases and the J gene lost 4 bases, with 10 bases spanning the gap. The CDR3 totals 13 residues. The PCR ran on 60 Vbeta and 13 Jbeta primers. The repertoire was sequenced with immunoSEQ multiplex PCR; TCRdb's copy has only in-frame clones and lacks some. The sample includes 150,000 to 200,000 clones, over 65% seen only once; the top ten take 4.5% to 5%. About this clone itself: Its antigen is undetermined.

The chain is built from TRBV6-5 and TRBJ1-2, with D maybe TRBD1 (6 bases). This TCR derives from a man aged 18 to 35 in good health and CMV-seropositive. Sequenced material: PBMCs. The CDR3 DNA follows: TGTGCCAGCAGTTCAGGGACATTCTATGGCTACACCTTC. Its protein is CASSSGTFYGYTF.